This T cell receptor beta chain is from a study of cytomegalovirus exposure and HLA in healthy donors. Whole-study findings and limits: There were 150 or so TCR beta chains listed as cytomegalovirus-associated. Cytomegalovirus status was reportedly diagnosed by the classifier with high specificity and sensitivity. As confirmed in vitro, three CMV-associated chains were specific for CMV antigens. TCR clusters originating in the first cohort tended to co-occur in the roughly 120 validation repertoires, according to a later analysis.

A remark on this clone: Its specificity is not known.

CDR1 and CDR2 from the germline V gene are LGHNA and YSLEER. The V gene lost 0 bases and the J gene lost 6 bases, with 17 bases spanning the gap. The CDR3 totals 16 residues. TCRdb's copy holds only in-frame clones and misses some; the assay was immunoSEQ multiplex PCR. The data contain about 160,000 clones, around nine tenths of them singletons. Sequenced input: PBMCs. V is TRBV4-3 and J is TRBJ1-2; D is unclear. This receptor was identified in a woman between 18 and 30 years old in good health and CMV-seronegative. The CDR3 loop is CASSQESVVKLNGYTF. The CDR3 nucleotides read TGCGCCAGCAGCCAAGAGAGTGTTGTGAAATTGAATGGCTACACCTTC.